The 4 T cell receptor beta chains listed next were all sequenced from one sample in a study of T-cell reconstitution after alpha-beta-depleted transplantation in children. The TCRbeta library was prepared with unique molecular identifiers. TCRdb re-analysed the PCR reads in MiXCR, keeping a single row per CDR3 protein. The sample yields about 340,000 distinct CDR3 sequences, about an eighth seen once. This material consisted of PBMCs, taken from the stem cell graft. Receptors were obtained from a human donor who donated a stem cell graft to a child with Fanconi anemia.

This clonotype was counted at least ten times. The rearrangement joins TRBV3-1 to TRBJ2-6, with D perhaps TRBD1 (5 bases). Deletions cut 0 bases from V and 2 bases from J, with 8 bases between. Per germline, CDR1 LGHDT and CDR2 YNNKEL (reference sequence). The CDR3 consists of 16 residues. The CDR3 region has the DNA TGTGCCAGCAGCCAAGACCCAGGGACTGGGGCCAACGTCCTGACTTTC. It is translated as CASSQDPGTGANVLTF. The variable domain in full, with the rest retrieved from reference TRBV3-1 and TRBJ2-6, is DTAVSQTPKYLVTQMGNDKSIKCEQNLGHDTMYWYKQDSKKFLKIMFSYNNKELIINETVPNRFSPKSPDKAHLNLHINSLELGDSAVYFCASSQDPGTGANVLTFGAGSRLTVL.

This clonotype was seen at least ten times. This chain uses TRBV4-3 with TRBJ2-3; D gene ambiguous. The V gene lost 4 bases and the J gene lost 5 bases, with 13 bases spanning the gap. This CDR3 contains 14 residues. CDR1 and CDR2 (germline): LGHNA, YSLEER. The CDR3: CASSPSWSLDTQYF. The CDR3, as DNA: TGCGCCAGCAGCCCCTCCTGGTCCTTAGATACGCAGTATTTT.

This sequence joins TRBV4-3 and TRBJ2-7, with 9 nucleotides matching TRBD2. Germline CDR1 is LGHNA and CDR2 is YSLEER. The CDR3 totals 17 residues. V gave up 3 bases and J gave up 0 bases; unmatched junction bases: 9. CDR3 region: CASSQRASGDPSYEQYF. In nucleotides, the CDR3 is TGCGCCAGCAGCCAGCGGGCTAGCGGGGATCCCTCCTACGAGCAGTACTTC.

The sample holds a few counts of this clonotype. The chain uses TRBV20-1 and TRBJ2-2; D is unresolved. The CDR3 is 12 amino acids. Deletions cut 3 bases from V and 2 bases from J, with 4 bases between. Germline V gene data show CDR1 as DFQATT and CDR2 as SNEGSKA (reference sequence). In DNA, the CDR3 is TGCAGTGCTAGGTATAACACCGGGGAGCTGTTTTTT. The encoded protein is CSARYNTGELFF.